This T cell receptor (beta chain) was obtained from a study of cytomegalovirus exposure and HLA in healthy donors. To note about this clone: Its antigen remains unknown.

V dropped 4 bases and J dropped 4; count of bases not matched to a gene: 2. CDR3 length: 13 residues. Germline assignment: CDR1 MNHNS and CDR2 SASEGT. Findings of the study overall: Among TCR beta chains, those listed as cytomegalovirus-associated numbered over 150. Cytomegalovirus status was reportedly diagnosed by the classifier with high specificity and sensitivity.

The PCR made use of 60 Vbeta and 13 Jbeta primers. The data were produced by immunoSEQ multiplex PCR, yet TCRdb's version contains in-frame clones alone and is incomplete. The table for this sample gives 190,000 or so clones. The J gene is TRBJ1-1, the V gene TRBV6-1, with TRBD1 matching 8 bases. This receptor was obtained from a boy aged 5-17 years in good health and CMV-seronegative. The source material was PBMCs. CDR3 sequence reads: CASSATGVTEAFF. The CDR3 DNA reads TGTGCCAGCAGTGCGACAGGGGTCACTGAAGCTTTCTTT.